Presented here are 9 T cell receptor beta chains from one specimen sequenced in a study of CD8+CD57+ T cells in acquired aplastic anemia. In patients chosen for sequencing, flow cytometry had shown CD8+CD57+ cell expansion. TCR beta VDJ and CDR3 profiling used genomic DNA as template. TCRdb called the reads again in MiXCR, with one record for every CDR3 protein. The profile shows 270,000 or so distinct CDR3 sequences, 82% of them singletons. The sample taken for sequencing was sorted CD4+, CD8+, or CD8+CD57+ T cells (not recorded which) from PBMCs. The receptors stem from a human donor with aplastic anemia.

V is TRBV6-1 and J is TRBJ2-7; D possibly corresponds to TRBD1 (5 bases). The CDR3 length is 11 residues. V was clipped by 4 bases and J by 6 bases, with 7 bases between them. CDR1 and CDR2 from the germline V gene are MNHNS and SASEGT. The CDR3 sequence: CASSAGPEQYF. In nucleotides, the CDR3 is TGTGCCAGCAGTGCAGGGCCCGAGCAGTACTTC.

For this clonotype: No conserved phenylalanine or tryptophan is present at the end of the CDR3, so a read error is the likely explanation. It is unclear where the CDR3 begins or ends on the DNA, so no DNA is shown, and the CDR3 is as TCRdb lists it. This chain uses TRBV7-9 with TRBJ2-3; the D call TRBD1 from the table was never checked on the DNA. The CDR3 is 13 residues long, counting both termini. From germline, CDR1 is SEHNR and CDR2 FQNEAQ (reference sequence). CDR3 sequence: CASRDGGTGKRYS.

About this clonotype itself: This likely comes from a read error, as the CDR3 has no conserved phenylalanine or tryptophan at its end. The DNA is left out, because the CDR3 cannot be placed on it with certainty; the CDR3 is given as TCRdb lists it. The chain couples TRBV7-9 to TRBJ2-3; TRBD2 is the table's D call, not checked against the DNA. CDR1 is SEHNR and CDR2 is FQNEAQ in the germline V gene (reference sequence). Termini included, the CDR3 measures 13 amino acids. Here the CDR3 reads CASSFGSSGARDE.

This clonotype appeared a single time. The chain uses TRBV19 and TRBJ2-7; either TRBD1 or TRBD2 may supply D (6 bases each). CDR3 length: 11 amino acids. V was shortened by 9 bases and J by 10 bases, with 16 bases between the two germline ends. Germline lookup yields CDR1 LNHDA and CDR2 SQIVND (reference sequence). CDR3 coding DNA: TGTGCCAGCAGCCGGGGGCAGGTTCAGTACTTC. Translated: CASSRGQVQYF.

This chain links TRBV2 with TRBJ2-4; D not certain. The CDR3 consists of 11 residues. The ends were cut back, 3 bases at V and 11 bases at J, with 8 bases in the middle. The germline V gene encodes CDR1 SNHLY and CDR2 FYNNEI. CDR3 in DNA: TGTGCCAGCAGTGATGTGCAACTTCAGTACTTC. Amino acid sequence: CASSDVQLQYF.

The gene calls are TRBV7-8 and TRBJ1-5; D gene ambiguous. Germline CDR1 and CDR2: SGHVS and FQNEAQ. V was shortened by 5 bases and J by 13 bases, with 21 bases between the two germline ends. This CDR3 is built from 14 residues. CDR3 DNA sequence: TGTGCCAGCAGCGAGTCGTATAGTCCCCATACGCAGCATTTT. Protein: CASSESYSPHTQHF.

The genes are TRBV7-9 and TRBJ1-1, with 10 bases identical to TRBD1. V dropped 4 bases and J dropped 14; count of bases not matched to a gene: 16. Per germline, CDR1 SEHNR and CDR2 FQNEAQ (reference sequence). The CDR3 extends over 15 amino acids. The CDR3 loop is CASSSDRGLSPLHFF. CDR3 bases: TGTGCCAGCAGCTCTGACAGGGGGCTATCACCCCTCCACTTCTTT.

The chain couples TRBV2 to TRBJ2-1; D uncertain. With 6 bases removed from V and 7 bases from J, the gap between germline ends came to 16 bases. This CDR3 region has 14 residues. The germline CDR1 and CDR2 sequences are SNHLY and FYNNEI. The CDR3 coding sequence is TGTGCCAGCAGGGCCAAGGTTTCGTCGAATGAGCAGTTCTTC. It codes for CASRAKVSSNEQFF.

The CDR3 protein is CASSLGGDGRAQPQHF. The CDR3 bases are TGTGCCAGCAGCTTAGGTGGGGACGGCCGAGCCCAGCCCCAGCATTTT. V and J are TRBV7-8 and TRBJ1-5; perhaps TRBD1 as D (5 bases). Trimming pared 1 base from V and 7 bases from J, leaving 17 bases between. The CDR3 is 16 residues long. CDR1 SGHVS and CDR2 FQNEAQ come from the germline V gene.